In this sample, the clone carrying this T cell receptor (beta chain) turned up once. Antigen specificity is unknown. Here immunoSEQ multiplex PCR was the method, and the copy in TCRdb shows in-frame clones only, minus some. This sample has roughly 97,000 clones, with approximately 88% found just once. CDR1 is WNHNN and CDR2 is SYGVQD in the germline V gene (reference sequence). CDR3 length equals 11 residues. After removal of 7 bases from V and 8 bases from J, the junction contained 2 bases not matched to a gene. These data originate in a study of T cell responses to AZD1222 COVID-19 vaccine. Overall study: Pooled samples include second doses given at about 4 or 12 weeks.

The study's findings and limits: No day 14 peak samples; only post-peak repertoires were characterized. Spike-specific TCR breadth and depth grew following two AZD1222 doses. The donor group comprised mostly white British people and more females; the analysis possibly underestimated clonal diversity.

The clonotype comes from an adult in good health. This rearrangement joins TRBV10-1 to TRBJ1-1; 9 bases align to TRBD1. Sequencing used peripheral blood, obtained on day 0 of AZD1222 vaccination. DNA of the CDR3: TGCGCCAGCAAAGGGACAGGGGAAGCTTTCTTT. Its translation: CASKGTGEAFF.